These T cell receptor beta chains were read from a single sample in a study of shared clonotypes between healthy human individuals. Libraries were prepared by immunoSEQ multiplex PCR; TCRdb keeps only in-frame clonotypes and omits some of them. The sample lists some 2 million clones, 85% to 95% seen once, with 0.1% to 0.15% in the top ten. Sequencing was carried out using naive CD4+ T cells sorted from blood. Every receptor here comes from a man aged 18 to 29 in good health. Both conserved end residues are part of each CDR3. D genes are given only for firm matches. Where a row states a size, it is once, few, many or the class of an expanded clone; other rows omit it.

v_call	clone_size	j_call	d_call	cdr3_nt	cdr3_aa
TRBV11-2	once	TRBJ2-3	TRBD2	TGTGCCAGCAGTTGGCGGGGGGCCCTAACAGATACGCAGTATTTT	CASSWRGALTDTQYF
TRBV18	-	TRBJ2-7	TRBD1	TGTGCCAGCTCACGAGAGACAGGGGTGGGCTACGAGCAGTACTTC	CASSRETGVGYEQYF
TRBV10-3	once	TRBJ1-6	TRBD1	TGTGCCATCAGTGACGGGACAGCCTTCCCACTCCACTTT	CAISDGTAFPLHF
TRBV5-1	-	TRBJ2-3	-	TGCGCCAGCAGCTTGGCCCCGGGGAGCACAGATACGCAGTATTTT	CASSLAPGSTDTQYF
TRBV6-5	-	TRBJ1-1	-	TGTGCCAGCAGCTACTCTGCGGGAGCGGGGAACACTGAAGCTTTCTTT	CASSYSAGAGNTEAFF
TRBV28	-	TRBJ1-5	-	TGTGCCAGCAGAAGCAATCAGCCCCAGCATTTT	CASRSNQPQHF
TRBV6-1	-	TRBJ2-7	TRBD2	TGTGCCAGCAGTGAAGCGTTGGTAGCGGGGCCTAGAGAGCAGTACTTC	CASSEALVAGPREQYF
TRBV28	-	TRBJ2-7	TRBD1	TGTGCCAGCAGTTCCCCTGGCGGGACAGGGGCCTACGAGCAGTACTTC	CASSSPGGTGAYEQYF
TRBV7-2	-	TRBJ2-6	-	TGTGCCAGCAGCACGCGACAGGCTGGGGCCAACGTCCTGACTTTC	CASSTRQAGANVLTF
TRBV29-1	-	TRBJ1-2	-	TGCAGCGTTGAGAGGGGGGGCTATGGCTACACCTTC	CSVERGGYGYTF
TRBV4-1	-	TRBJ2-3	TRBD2	TGCGCCAGCAGCCCAGCTTCCGCGGGAGGCACAGATACGCAGTATTTT	CASSPASAGGTDTQYF